These T cell receptor beta chains were read from a single sample in a study of regulatory T cells in long-lasting Graves disease. TCRdb fed the multiplex PCR reads into MiXCR, producing one record per CDR3 protein. Counted here are 350,000 to 500,000 distinct CDR3 sequences, 20% to 25% occurring once; the ten biggest clones make up 13% to 15%. This specimen consisted of peripheral blood mononuclear cells (PBMCs), obtained when the disease was refractory, from a patient treated with antithyroid drugs. Every receptor here comes from a female donor with Graves disease. Both conserved end residues are part of each CDR3. Fields, in order: J gene, V gene, D gene, clone size, CDR3 DNA, CDR3 protein. D genes are given only for firm matches. Where a row states a size, it is once, few, many or the class of an expanded clone; other rows omit it.

J gene: TRBJ1-2; V gene: TRBV5-6; D gene: NA; clone size: many; CDR3 DNA: TGTGCCAGCAGCTTGGAGGCCCGAAGGTATGGCTACACCTTC; CDR3 protein: CASSLEARRYGYTF
J gene: TRBJ2-7; V gene: TRBV27; D gene: TRBD2; clone size: few; CDR3 DNA: TGTGCCAGCAGTTCACGCATAGCGGGCACCTACGAGCAGTACTTC; CDR3 protein: CASSSRIAGTYEQYF
J gene: TRBJ1-1; V gene: TRBV28; D gene: TRBD1; clone size: NA; CDR3 DNA: TGTGCCAGCCTGTCTAGGGCAGGGGGCATCCTGAACGCTGAAGCTTTCTTT; CDR3 protein: CASLSRAGGILNAEAFF
J gene: TRBJ2-1; V gene: TRBV20-1; D gene: NA; clone size: NA; CDR3 DNA: TGCAGTGCTCCCGACAGACACAATGAGCAGTTCTTC; CDR3 protein: CSAPDRHNEQFF
J gene: TRBJ2-7; V gene: TRBV5-1; D gene: NA; clone size: NA; CDR3 DNA: TGCGCCAGCAGCTTTACGGGCAAAACCTACGAGCAGTACTTC; CDR3 protein: CASSFTGKTYEQYF
J gene: TRBJ2-7; V gene: TRBV7-8; D gene: TRBD1; clone size: many; CDR3 DNA: TGTGCCAGCAGGGACCCCGGGACAGGGGGCTACGAGCAGTACTTC; CDR3 protein: CASRDPGTGGYEQYF
J gene: TRBJ2-7; V gene: TRBV10-3; D gene: TRBD1; clone size: NA; CDR3 DNA: TGTGCCATCAGTGAGTCGGGGGACAGAACCTACGAGCAGTACTTC; CDR3 protein: CAISESGDRTYEQYF
J gene: TRBJ2-7; V gene: TRBV6-1; D gene: TRBD2; clone size: NA; CDR3 DNA: TGTGCCAGCACCAACCCTAGGACTAGCGGGAGGACCCCCAACCCAAGAATATACGAGCAGTACTTC; CDR3 protein: CASTNPRTSGRTPNPRIYEQYF
J gene: TRBJ2-6; V gene: TRBV5-1; D gene: NA; clone size: many; CDR3 DNA: TGCGCCAGCAGCTTGATCGAGTCAGGGGCCAACGTCCTGACTTTC; CDR3 protein: CASSLIESGANVLTF
J gene: TRBJ1-5; V gene: TRBV20-1; D gene: TRBD1; clone size: many; CDR3 DNA: TGCAGTGCTAGAGATGGGACAGAGAATCAGCCCCAGCATTTT; CDR3 protein: CSARDGTENQPQHF
J gene: TRBJ2-5; V gene: TRBV20-1; D gene: TRBD2; clone size: few; CDR3 DNA: TGCAGTGCTTCGCGGACTAGCGGGTTCCAAGAGACCCAGTACTTC; CDR3 protein: CSASRTSGFQETQYF
J gene: TRBJ2-2; V gene: TRBV28; D gene: TRBD1; clone size: few; CDR3 DNA: TGTGCCAGCAGGGGGCACAGGGGCCCCGGGGAGCTGTTTTTT; CDR3 protein: CASRGHRGPGELFF
J gene: TRBJ1-5; V gene: TRBV6-1; D gene: NA; clone size: many; CDR3 DNA: TGTGCCAGCAGACAGACAGGCCGAAGCAATCAGCCCCAGCATTTT; CDR3 protein: CASRQTGRSNQPQHF
J gene: TRBJ1-5; V gene: TRBV28; D gene: NA; clone size: few; CDR3 DNA: TGTGCCAGCGCCACCGGGGCGGGTCAGCCCCAGCATTTT; CDR3 protein: CASATGAGQPQHF
J gene: TRBJ2-7; V gene: TRBV7-9; D gene: NA; clone size: few; CDR3 DNA: TGTGCCAGCAGCTCCTCTTACGAGCAGCACTTC; CDR3 protein: CASSSSYEQHF
J gene: TRBJ2-7; V gene: TRBV7-2; D gene: NA; clone size: many; CDR3 DNA: TGTGCCAGCAGCGACGAAGTTGAGCAGTACTTC; CDR3 protein: CASSDEVEQYF
J gene: TRBJ2-5; V gene: TRBV27; D gene: TRBD1; clone size: few; CDR3 DNA: TGTGCCAGCAGCTCCCTCCTAGGGACAGTGGCGGAGACCCAGTACTTC; CDR3 protein: CASSSLLGTVAETQYF
J gene: TRBJ2-3; V gene: TRBV28; D gene: TRBD2; clone size: few; CDR3 DNA: TGTGCCAGCAGCCCACGCTGGACTAGCGGCCTAACTAGCACAGATACGCAGTATTTT; CDR3 protein: CASSPRWTSGLTSTDTQYF
J gene: TRBJ2-1; V gene: TRBV7-3; D gene: NA; clone size: NA; CDR3 DNA: TGTGCCAGCAGCTTAGGGGGGAGGCGGGCCGACTACAATGAGCAGTTCTTC; CDR3 protein: CASSLGGRRADYNEQFF
J gene: TRBJ2-5; V gene: TRBV20-1; D gene: NA; clone size: many; CDR3 DNA: TGCAGTGCTAGAGATTGGATGGGCGGGATCCAAGAGACCCAGTACTTC; CDR3 protein: CSARDWMGGIQETQYF
J gene: TRBJ2-4; V gene: TRBV2; D gene: NA; clone size: few; CDR3 DNA: TGTGCCAGCAGCGAAATCCTGGGGGCCAAAAACATTCAGTACTTC; CDR3 protein: CASSEILGAKNIQYF
J gene: TRBJ1-6; V gene: TRBV20-1; D gene: NA; clone size: NA; CDR3 DNA: TGCAGTGCTAGTCGATGGGGACTGAATAATTCACCCCTCCACTTT; CDR3 protein: CSASRWGLNNSPLHF
J gene: TRBJ2-1; V gene: TRBV12-3/TRBV12-4; D gene: TRBD1; clone size: once; CDR3 DNA: TGTGCCAGCAGTTTGCGCGGGACAGGCGATGAGCAGTTCTTC; CDR3 protein: CASSLRGTGDEQFF
J gene: TRBJ1-1; V gene: TRBV6-1; D gene: NA; clone size: many; CDR3 DNA: TGTGCCAGCAGTGTCGGAGGAATCACTGAAGCTTTCTTT; CDR3 protein: CASSVGGITEAFF
J gene: TRBJ1-1; V gene: TRBV12-3/TRBV12-4; D gene: NA; clone size: many; CDR3 DNA: TGTGCCAGCAGGGTATACAGGGACGGTACTGAAGCTTTCTTT; CDR3 protein: CASRVYRDGTEAFF
J gene: TRBJ2-5; V gene: TRBV28; D gene: TRBD2; clone size: NA; CDR3 DNA: TGTGCCAGCAGTTTAGGGGGGGGTCTTTGGGAGACCCAGTACTTC; CDR3 protein: CASSLGGGLWETQYF
J gene: TRBJ2-7; V gene: TRBV6-2/TRBV6-3; D gene: TRBD1; clone size: few; CDR3 DNA: TGTGCCAGCAGTTACCCCACAGACAGGGGCAAAACCTACGAGCAGTACTTC; CDR3 protein: CASSYPTDRGKTYEQYF
J gene: TRBJ2-7; V gene: TRBV10-3; D gene: TRBD1; clone size: many; CDR3 DNA: TGTGCCATCAGCCCGGACAGGGACTACGAGCAGTACTTC; CDR3 protein: CAISPDRDYEQYF
J gene: TRBJ1-2; V gene: TRBV5-5; D gene: TRBD1; clone size: many; CDR3 DNA: TGTGCCAGCAGCTGGGACAGTGGGTATGGCTACACCTTC; CDR3 protein: CASSWDSGYGYTF
J gene: TRBJ2-1; V gene: TRBV6-2/TRBV6-3; D gene: TRBD2; clone size: once; CDR3 DNA: TGTGCCACAGAGAGATTGGCGGGAGGGCCCTCAGGATACAATGAGCAGTTCTTC; CDR3 protein: CATERLAGGPSGYNEQFF
J gene: TRBJ1-2; V gene: TRBV6-2/TRBV6-3; D gene: TRBD1; clone size: many; CDR3 DNA: TGTGCCAGCAGTTTCCGGGACAGGGGATATGGCTACACCTTC; CDR3 protein: CASSFRDRGYGYTF
J gene: TRBJ2-2; V gene: TRBV20-1; D gene: NA; clone size: few; CDR3 DNA: TGCAGTGCTAGAGATGGTAGCGTGGACACCGGGGAGCTGTTTTTT; CDR3 protein: CSARDGSVDTGELFF
J gene: TRBJ1-1; V gene: TRBV2; D gene: TRBD1; clone size: few; CDR3 DNA: TGTGCCAGCAGCTTATGGGCTCAGGGGGACACTGAAGCTTTCTTT; CDR3 protein: CASSLWAQGDTEAFF
J gene: TRBJ1-2; V gene: TRBV6-1; D gene: NA; clone size: many; CDR3 DNA: TGTGCCAGCAGAAGACAGGAGATTGGCTATGGCTACACCTTC; CDR3 protein: CASRRQEIGYGYTF
J gene: TRBJ2-5; V gene: TRBV2; D gene: TRBD1; clone size: many; CDR3 DNA: TGTGCCAGCAGTGTCCGGGATCCTGGGGGGACAGGGGATCAAGAGACCCAGTACTTC; CDR3 protein: CASSVRDPGGTGDQETQYF
J gene: TRBJ2-1; V gene: TRBV2; D gene: TRBD2; clone size: NA; CDR3 DNA: TGTGCCAGCAGTGATGCCCGACTAGCGACGGACTACAATGAGCAGTTCTTC; CDR3 protein: CASSDARLATDYNEQFF